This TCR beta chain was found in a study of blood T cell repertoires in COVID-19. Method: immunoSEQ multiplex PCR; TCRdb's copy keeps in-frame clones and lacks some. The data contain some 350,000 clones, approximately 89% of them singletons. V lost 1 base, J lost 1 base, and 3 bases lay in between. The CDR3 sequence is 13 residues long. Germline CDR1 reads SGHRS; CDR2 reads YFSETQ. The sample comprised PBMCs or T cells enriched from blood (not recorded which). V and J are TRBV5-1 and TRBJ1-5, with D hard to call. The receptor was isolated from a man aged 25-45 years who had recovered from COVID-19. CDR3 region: CASSLQSNQPQHF. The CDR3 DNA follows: TGCGCCAGCAGCTTGCAGAGCAATCAGCCCCAGCATTTT.